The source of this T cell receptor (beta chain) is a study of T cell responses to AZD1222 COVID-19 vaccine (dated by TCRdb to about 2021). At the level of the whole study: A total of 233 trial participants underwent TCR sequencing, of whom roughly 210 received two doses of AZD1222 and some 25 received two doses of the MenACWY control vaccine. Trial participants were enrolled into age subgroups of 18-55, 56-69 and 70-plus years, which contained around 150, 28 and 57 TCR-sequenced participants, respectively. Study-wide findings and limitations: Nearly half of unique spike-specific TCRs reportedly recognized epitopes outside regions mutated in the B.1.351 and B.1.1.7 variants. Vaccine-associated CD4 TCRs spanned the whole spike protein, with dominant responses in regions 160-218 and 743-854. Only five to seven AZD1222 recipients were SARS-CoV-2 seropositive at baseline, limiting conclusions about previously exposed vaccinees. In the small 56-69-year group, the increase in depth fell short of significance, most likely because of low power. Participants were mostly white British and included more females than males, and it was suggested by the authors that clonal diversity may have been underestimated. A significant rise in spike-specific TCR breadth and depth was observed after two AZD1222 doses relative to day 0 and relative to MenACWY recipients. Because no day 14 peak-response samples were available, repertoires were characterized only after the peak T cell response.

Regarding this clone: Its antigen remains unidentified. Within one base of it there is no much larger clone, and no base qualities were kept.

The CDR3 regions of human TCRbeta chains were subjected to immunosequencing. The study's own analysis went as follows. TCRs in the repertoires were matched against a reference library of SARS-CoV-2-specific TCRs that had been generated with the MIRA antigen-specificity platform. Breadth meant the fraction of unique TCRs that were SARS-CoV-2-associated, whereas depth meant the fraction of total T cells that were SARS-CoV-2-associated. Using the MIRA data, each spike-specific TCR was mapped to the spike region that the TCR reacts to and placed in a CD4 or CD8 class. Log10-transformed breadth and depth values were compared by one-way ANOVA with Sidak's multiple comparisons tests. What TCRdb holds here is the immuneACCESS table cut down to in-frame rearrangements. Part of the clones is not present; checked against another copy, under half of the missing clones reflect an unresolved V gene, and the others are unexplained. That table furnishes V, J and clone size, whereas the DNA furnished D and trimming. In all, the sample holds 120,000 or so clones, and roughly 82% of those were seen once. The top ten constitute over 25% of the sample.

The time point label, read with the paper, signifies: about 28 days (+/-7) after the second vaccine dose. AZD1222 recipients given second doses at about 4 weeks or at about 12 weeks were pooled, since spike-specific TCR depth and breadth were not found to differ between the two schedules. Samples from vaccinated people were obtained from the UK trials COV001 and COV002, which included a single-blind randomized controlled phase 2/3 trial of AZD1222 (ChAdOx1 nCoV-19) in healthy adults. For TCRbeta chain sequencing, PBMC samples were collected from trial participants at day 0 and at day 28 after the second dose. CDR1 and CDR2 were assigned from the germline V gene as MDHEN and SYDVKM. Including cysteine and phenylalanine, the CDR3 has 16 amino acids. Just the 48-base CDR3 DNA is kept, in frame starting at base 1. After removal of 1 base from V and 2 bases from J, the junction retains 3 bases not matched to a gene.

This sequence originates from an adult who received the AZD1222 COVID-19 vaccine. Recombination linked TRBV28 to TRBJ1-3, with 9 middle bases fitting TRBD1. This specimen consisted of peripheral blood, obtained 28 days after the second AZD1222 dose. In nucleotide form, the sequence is TGTGCCAGCAGTTTATCTGGGACAGGGACTGGAAACACCATATATTTT. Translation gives CASSLSGTGTGNTIYF.